This T cell receptor beta chain was identified in a study of blood T cell repertoires in COVID-19. Background on the study: In each case, the material was cDNA or gDNA derived from T cells, B-cell-depleted T cells, or PBMCs.

In the source study's methods: Researchers report that nucleated cell counts were estimated from reference gene primer amplification. Produced via immunoSEQ multiplex PCR; TCRdb's table is partial and in-frame only. V and J calls plus clone size are reproduced from that table; the DNA served to infer D and trimming. The sample records about 170,000 clones, 86% being singletons. Enrolled during active infection, Seattle patients were then followed longitudinally. The specimen was peripheral blood. The TCR sequence derives from a woman aged 55 to 70 with COVID-19, enrolled during active disease.

The CDR3 is CASSPGGSWGQPLHF. The CDR3 bases are TGTGCCAGCTCACCTGGGGGCAGTTGGGGGCAACCCCTCCACTTT. V usage is TRBV18 and J usage is TRBJ1-6; a possible D gene is TRBD1 (6 bases). The CDR3 contains 15 residues. Trimming took 3 bases from V and 12 from J, leaving 18 bases between them. CDR1 is KGHSH and CDR2 is LQKENI in the germline V gene.